This is a list of T cell receptor beta chains from one sample in a study of blood T cell repertoires in COVID-19. Method: immunoSEQ multiplex PCR; TCRdb's copy keeps in-frame clones and lacks some. The data show 250,000 or so clones, more than 75% seen once. The sequencing input was peripheral blood. All receptors derive from a woman between 65 and 79 years old with active or convalescent COVID-19. The CDR3 runs from the conserved cysteine through the conserved F or W. Each record gives: V gene, clone size, D gene, J gene, CDR3 DNA, CDR3 protein. The D gene is left open where the match is weak. For some rows the clone size is stated as once, few or many, or as a class when expanded; others skip it.

TRBV12-5,NA,TRBD1,TRBJ1-4,TGTGCTAGTGGTTTGGTGACCCAATCCCTGGGACAGGAAAATGAAAAACTGTTTTTT,CASGLVTQSLGQENEKLFF
TRBV7-2,once,NA,TRBJ2-7,TGTGCCAGCAGCCTAAACAGGGACGAGCAGTACTTC,CASSLNRDEQYF
TRBV20-1,NA,NA,TRBJ2-1,TGCAGTGCTAGTTCTGCAGGGTACATCTACAATGAGCAGTTCTTC,CSASSAGYIYNEQFF
TRBV19,NA,TRBD1,TRBJ1-5,TGTGCCAGTAGGGACAGGAATCAGCCCCAGCATTTT,CASRDRNQPQHF
TRBV27,NA,TRBD1,TRBJ2-7,TGTGCCAGCTCTATCGTAAAGGGGGCACAGGAGCAGTACTTC,CASSIVKGAQEQYF
TRBV4-1,NA,TRBD1,TRBJ1-6,TGCGCCAGCAGCCAATGGGACAGGGCGAGAAATTCACCCCTCCACTTT,CASSQWDRARNSPLHF
TRBV29-1,NA,NA,TRBJ1-4,TGCAGCGTGGGGGGGCTCTCAACTAATGAAAAACTGTTTTTT,CSVGGLSTNEKLFF
TRBV29-1,NA,TRBD1,TRBJ1-2,TGCAGCGTTGGACAGGGATCCCATGGCTACACCTTC,CSVGQGSHGYTF
TRBV9,NA,NA,TRBJ2-1,TGTGCCAGCAGCGTACGCCAGTACAATGAGCAGTTCTTC,CASSVRQYNEQFF
TRBV24-1,NA,NA,TRBJ1-5,TGTGCCACCAGCCTCGGACAGAGCAATCAGCCCCAGCATTTT,CATSLGQSNQPQHF
TRBV6-5,NA,NA,TRBJ1-6,TGTGCCTGCAAGACACTCTCCGGTTCACCCCTCCACTTT,CACKTLSGSPLHF
TRBV7-9,NA,TRBD1,TRBJ1-2,TGTGCCAGCAGCTTGGGGTCAGGGGGCGAAGTTGGCTACACCTTC,CASSLGSGGEVGYTF
TRBV5-4,NA,TRBD1,TRBJ2-7,TGTGCCAGCAGCTACCCCATGGGGACAGGCAACTACGAGCAGTACTTC,CASSYPMGTGNYEQYF
TRBV10-1,once,TRBD1,TRBJ2-1,TGCGCCAGCCGGAGGGACAGGTCCTACAATGAGCAGTTCTTC,CASRRDRSYNEQFF
TRBV9,few,NA,TRBJ1-2,TGTGCCAGCAGCGAACAGGGACATGGCTACACCTTC,CASSEQGHGYTF
TRBV11-3,NA,NA,TRBJ1-3,TGTGCCAGCAGCTTAGGAGACAGCCTCTCTGGAAACACCATATATTTT,CASSLGDSLSGNTIYF
TRBV7-2,few,NA,TRBJ1-4,TGTGCCAGCAGCTTAGCGCTTGGGGGGGGCTATGAAAAACTGTTTTTT,CASSLALGGGYEKLFF
TRBV5-1,once,NA,TRBJ2-5,TGCGCCAGCAGCTTGGAGCCCGGGGGCCAAGAGACCCAGTACTTC,CASSLEPGGQETQYF